The 20 T cell receptor beta chains below come from one sample, sequenced in a study of cytomegalovirus exposure and HLA in healthy donors. PCR was performed using 60 Vbeta and 13 Jbeta primers. TCRdb's table, derived via immunoSEQ multiplex PCR, lists solely in-frame clones and lacks some. The sample contains around 110,000 clones, approximately 70% of which appear only once. The sequencing sample was made of PBMCs. The receptors derive from a man in his late teens or twenties in good health and CMV-seronegative.

For the CDR3, the DNA is TGCAGCGTTTTTGGACTTTCGAACACTGAAGCTTTCTTT. Its translation is CSVFGLSNTEAFF. V is TRBV29-1 and J is TRBJ1-1, with no clear D. The CDR3 consists of 13 residues. V was shortened by 5 bases and J by 1 base, with 11 bases between the two germline ends. The germline V gene has CDR1 SQVTM and CDR2 ANQGSEA.

This clone was picked up a small number of times. As DNA, the CDR3 is TGCGCCAGCAGCCGGTTACCGGGACTAGCGGTATCCTACGAGCAGTACTTC. It yields the protein CASSRLPGLAVSYEQYF. The rearrangement uses TRBV4-1 and TRBJ2-5; 11 bases map to TRBD2. Judging by the DNA end, TRBJ2-7 fits better; the J call may be wrong. The length of the CDR3 is 17 residues. CDR1 and CDR2 (germline): MGHRA, YSYEKL.

There are a few counts of this clone. The chain has TRBV15 and TRBJ1-5; a possible D gene is TRBD1 (5 bases). The germline V gene has CDR1 LNHNV and CDR2 YYDKDF (reference sequence). This CDR3 has 14 residues. V dropped 5 bases and J dropped 4 bases, with 12 bases sitting between them. DNA for the CDR3: TGTGCCACCAGCGGGGACCGGGGGAATCAGCCCCAGCATTTT. Translation gives CATSGDRGNQPQHF.

The chain carries TRBV25-1 and TRBJ1-1; 8 bases are shared with TRBD1. The CDR3 runs to 14 residues. Per germline, CDR1 MGHDK and CDR2 SYGVNS. J gave up 2 bases and V 5 bases, and 4 bases lay outside the gene matches. This CDR3 reads CASSRDRGNTEAFF. DNA of the CDR3: TGTGCCAGCAGTCGAGACAGGGGAAACACTGAAGCTTTCTTT.

This clone was observed once. The chain links TRBV12-2 to TRBJ1-1. TRBV12-2 represents a pseudogene. This CDR3 is built from 14 residues. CDR3 nucleotide sequence: TGTGCAAGTCGCCCGCCGGGGGGCCCCACTGAAGCTTTCTTT. Residues: CASRPPGGPTEAFF.

The rearrangement joins TRBV30 to TRBJ2-7; perhaps TRBD1 as D (6 bases). Trimming removed 0 bases from V and 6 bases from J, with 12 bases in between. This CDR3 contains 13 residues. Germline V gene lookup returns CDR1 GTSNPN and CDR2 SVGIG (reference sequence). CDR3 bases: TGTGCCTGGAGTGTCGGGACACCACTCGAGCAGTACTTC. Translated: CAWSVGTPLEQYF.

The chain uses TRBV4-2 and TRBJ2-5, with 7 bases aligning to TRBD2. The CDR3 totals 15 residues. The germline V gene has CDR1 LGHNA and CDR2 YNFKEQ. The junction had 9 bases not matched to a gene; V was cut back by 4 bases and J by 4 bases. The CDR3 sequence: CASSPDREEGETQYF. The CDR3 nucleotides are TGTGCCAGCAGCCCAGACCGGGAGGAGGGAGAGACCCAGTACTTC.

V is TRBV6-1 and J is TRBJ2-4; D ambiguous. This CDR3 contains 13 residues. Trimming took off 0 bases at V and 14 bases at J, with 14 bases between the two ends. Germline V gives CDR1 MNHNS, CDR2 SASEGT. The CDR3 spells CASSEALAPTEYF. The CDR3, as DNA: TGTGCCAGCAGTGAAGCGTTAGCACCGACTGAGTACTTC.

The genes are TRBV9 and TRBJ2-7; D is uncertain. V gave up 0 bases and J gave up 0 bases, with 7 bases separating them. CDR1 is SGDLS and CDR2 is YYNGEE in the germline V gene. This CDR3 region has 14 residues. The CDR3 sequence: CASSVGVSSYEQYF. DNA for the CDR3: TGTGCCAGCAGCGTAGGCGTAAGCTCCTACGAGCAGTACTTC.

This clone showed up just a few times. The V and J genes are TRBV4-3 and TRBJ2-5; D gene unclear. V was trimmed by 1 base and J by 3 bases, leaving 6 bases between them. The CDR3 is made up of 13 amino acids. The germline V gene encodes CDR1 LGHNA and CDR2 YSLEER. CDR3 sequence reads: CASSQAGEETQYF. CDR3 in DNA: TGCGCCAGCAGCCAAGCCGGAGAAGAGACCCAGTACTTC.

The J gene is TRBJ2-2, the V gene TRBV19; 7 nucleotides align to TRBD2. Germline CDR1 reads LNHDA; CDR2 reads SQIVND (reference sequence). The trim removed 0 bases at V and 0 bases at J, leaving 7 bases unmatched. The CDR3 is 18 residues long. The chain's CDR3 is CASSIERGTTTNTGELFF. In DNA form, the CDR3 reads TGTGCCAGTAGTATAGAGCGCGGGACTACGACGAACACCGGGGAGCTGTTTTTT. The full variable domain, in which reference TRBV19 and TRBJ2-2 provide the parts outside the CDR3, is DGGITQSPKYLFRKEGQNVTLSCEQNLNHDAMYWYRQDPGQGLRLIYYSQIVNDFQKGDIAEGYSVSREKKESFPLTVTSAQKNPTAFYLCASSIERGTTTNTGELFFGEGSRLTVL.

This chain joins TRBV2 and TRBJ2-7, with 11 bases fitting TRBD2. The CDR3 is 15 amino acids. Trimming removed 6 bases from V and 7 bases from J; junction bases left unmatched: 11. Germline values: CDR1 SNHLY, CDR2 FYNNEI. The CDR3 sequence is CASSGTSGSLIEQYF. The CDR3 DNA is TGTGCCAGCAGCGGGACTAGCGGATCCCTTATTGAGCAGTACTTC.

This clone occurred a few times. This chain joins TRBV28 and TRBJ2-2; 11 bases map to TRBD2. Germline-derived CDR1 and CDR2 are MDHEN and SYDVKM. V lost 5 bases and J lost 4; bases outside the gene matches: 12. The CDR3 totals 18 residues. The CDR3 loop is CASSPLGSGRARTGELFF. For the CDR3, the DNA is TGTGCCAGCAGTCCCCTAGGTAGCGGGAGGGCCCGCACCGGGGAGCTGTTTTTT.

V usage is TRBV30 and J usage is TRBJ1-4; D gene ambiguous. Germline assignment: CDR1 GTSNPN and CDR2 SVGIG (reference sequence). The germline V and J ends were trimmed by 2 bases and 8 bases, with 15 bases remaining between them. The CDR3 consists of 14 residues. CDR3 amino acids: CAWSTAMLGEKLFF. The CDR3 DNA reads TGTGCCTGGAGTACGGCAATGCTGGGCGAAAAACTGTTTTTT.

This clone was seen a few times. The V call is TRBV5-1, the J call TRBJ1-3, with a weak D call TRBD1 (5 bases). Per the germline V gene, CDR1 is SGHRS and CDR2 is YFSETQ. Deletions cut 4 bases from V and 1 base from J, with 12 bases between. This CDR3 is 15 amino acids long. CDR3 loop: CASSPGILSGNTIYF. CDR3 coding DNA: TGCGCCAGCAGCCCAGGGATCTTGTCTGGAAACACCATATATTTT.

Here the CDR3 reads CASSLAGVQPQHF. CDR3 bases: TGTGCCAGCAGTTTGGCAGGGGTGCAGCCCCAGCATTTT. This chain uses TRBV27 with TRBJ1-5, with a weak D call TRBD1 (6 bases). Germline lookup yields CDR1 MNHEY and CDR2 SMNVEV (reference sequence). Trimming left V 3 bases short and J 7 bases short, with 10 bases between. The CDR3 loop spans 13 amino acids.

This clone was observed once. The chain combines TRBV19 with TRBJ1-4, with TRBD1 matching over 7 bases. The length of the CDR3 is 15 residues. CDR1 LNHDA and CDR2 SQIVND come from the germline V gene (reference sequence). The junction had 6 bases not matched to a gene; V was cut back by 3 bases and J by 5 bases. DNA of the CDR3: TGTGCCAGTAGTATCTGGGACAGTCTCAATGAAAAACTGTTTTTT. Translated, it gives CASSIWDSLNEKLFF.

This clone was found once. This chain joins TRBV7-9 and TRBJ2-1; 12 nucleotides agree with TRBD2. V dropped 4 bases and J dropped 8; count of bases not matched to a gene: 6. CDR3 size: 15 residues. CDR1 SEHNR and CDR2 FQNEAQ come from the germline V gene (reference sequence). CDR3 in amino acids: CASSSASGGAYEQFF. CDR3 bases: TGTGCCAGCAGCTCCGCTAGCGGGGGGGCGTATGAGCAGTTCTTC.

This clone was seen a few times. The J gene is TRBJ1-2, the V gene TRBV2, with 7 bases identical to TRBD1. Germline lookup yields CDR1 SNHLY and CDR2 FYNNEI. The CDR3 spans 14 residues. With 6 bases clipped from V and 8 bases from J, the junction kept 12 bases outside the gene matches. For the CDR3, the DNA is TGTGCCAGCAGCTTGGACAGGAACCCGGGGGGCTACACCTTC. Encoded protein: CASSLDRNPGGYTF.

This clone has more than one count but fewer than ten. The chain combines TRBV7-3 with TRBJ1-1, with D hard to call. CDR1 SGHTA and CDR2 FQGTGA come from the germline V gene. V lost 4 bases and J lost 5, with 14 bases in between. CDR3 length: 14 residues. The CDR3 spells CASSSNHGSTEAFF. The CDR3 DNA reads as TGTGCCAGCAGCTCAAACCACGGGAGTACTGAAGCTTTCTTT.